This is a list of T cell receptor beta chains from one sample in a study of T-cell reconstitution after alpha-beta-depleted transplantation in children. TCRdb passed the PCR reads through MiXCR, listing each CDR3 protein once. The repertoire holds approximately 980,000 distinct CDR3 sequences, with roughly 29% as singletons. This sample comprised PBMCs, mostly from graft donor cells, obtained 360 days after TCRalphabeta/CD19-depleted stem cell transplant. The receptors were sampled from a boy in the first two years of life who had a stem cell transplant for SCID, so the T cells may come from the graft donor. Each CDR3 is given with its conserved first and last residue. The order of the fields is clone size, J gene, V gene, D gene, CDR3 protein, CDR3 DNA. A D gene is named only where the DNA matches it firmly. The listing skips clone size in some rows; elsewhere it reads once, few, many or a size class.

few | TRBJ1-1 | TRBV6-2/TRBV6-3 | - | CASSSGTHPVNTEAFF | TGTGCCAGCAGTTCCGGGACCCACCCAGTGAACACTGAAGCTTTCTTT
once | TRBJ2-3 | TRBV7-8 | - | CASSLLGALKQYF | TGTGCCAGCAGCTTATTAGGGGCGTTAAAGCAGTATTTT
few | TRBJ2-7 | TRBV5-5 | TRBD1 | CASSLVGTGDDEQYF | TGTGCCAGCAGCTTGGTAGGGACAGGGGACGACGAGCAGTACTTC
- | TRBJ1-5 | TRBV24-1 | TRBD1 | CATSDGTGRANQPQHF | TGTGCCACCAGTGATGGGACAGGGCGGGCCAATCAGCCCCAGCATTTT
- | TRBJ2-1 | TRBV7-9 | - | CASSPMTEQFF | TGTGCCAGCAGCCCAATGACCGAGCAGTTCTTC
few | TRBJ1-2 | TRBV28 | - | CASSLGPLYNYGYTF | TGTGCCAGCAGTTTAGGCCCCTTGTATAACTATGGCTACACCTTC
few | TRBJ1-1 | TRBV20-1 | - | CSAKPGGRGTEAFF | TGCAGTGCAAAACCCGGGGGTCGAGGCACTGAAGCTTTCTTT
few | TRBJ1-5 | TRBV7-2 | - | CASSLNGDQPQHF | TGTGCCAGCAGCTTAAATGGGGATCAGCCCCAGCATTTT
few | TRBJ2-5 | TRBV7-8 | - | CASSFMTGTQYF | TGTGCCAGCAGCTTTATGACGGGGACCCAGTACTTC
- | TRBJ2-5 | TRBV5-1 | TRBD1 | CASSWGQKETQYF | TGCGCCAGCAGCTGGGGACAGAAAGAGACCCAGTACTTC
few | TRBJ1-1 | TRBV6-5 | - | CASSYSKKALLDPTEAFF | TGTGCCAGCAGTTACTCGAAAAAGGCCCTGCTGGATCCCACTGAAGCTTTCTTT
- | TRBJ1-2 | TRBV12-3/TRBV12-4 | - | CASSPRGPESMDGYTF | TGTGCCAGCAGTCCCCGTGGCCCAGAAAGTATGGATGGCTACACCTTC
few | TRBJ2-2 | TRBV5-1 | TRBD1 | CASSSGTALTGELFF | TGCGCCAGCAGCTCGGGGACAGCCCTCACCGGGGAGCTGTTTTTT
- | TRBJ2-1 | TRBV10-1 | TRBD1 | CASSRSGGSQNEQFF | TGCGCCAGCAGTAGGTCAGGGGGCTCACAAAATGAGCAGTTCTTC
few | TRBJ2-3 | TRBV5-1 | TRBD2 | CASSLEAGGLTDTQYF | TGCGCCAGCAGCTTGGAGGCGGGGGGGCTCACAGATACGCAGTATTTT
- | TRBJ2-1 | TRBV9 | - | CASSAQGSDNEQFF | TGTGCCAGCAGCGCCCAGGGTTCCGACAATGAGCAGTTCTTC
few | TRBJ1-6 | TRBV12-3/TRBV12-4 | TRBD1 | CASSSTGVNSPLHF | TGTGCCAGCAGTTCAACAGGGGTCAATTCACCCCTCCACTTT
few | TRBJ2-7 | TRBV20-1 | - | CSALDRFSALEQYF | TGCAGTGCTCTAGACAGATTTAGCGCCTTGGAGCAGTACTTC
- | TRBJ2-7 | TRBV5-1 | - | CASSPTGTAPYEQYF | TGCGCCAGCAGCCCGACCGGGACGGCGCCCTACGAGCAGTACTTC
- | TRBJ1-4 | TRBV20-1 | - | CSAGLTGANEKLFF | TGCAGTGCTGGATTAACAGGAGCTAATGAAAAACTGTTTTTT
few | TRBJ1-5 | TRBV5-1 | - | CASRYSTRGNQPQHF | TGCGCCAGCCGGTATTCCACCCGGGGCAATCAGCCCCAGCATTTT
- | TRBJ2-2 | TRBV12-3/TRBV12-4 | - | CASSFPTNTGELFF | TGTGCCAGCAGTTTCCCCACGAACACCGGGGAGCTGTTTTTT